This T cell receptor (beta chain) was retrieved from a study of T cell responses to AZD1222 COVID-19 vaccine. Study-wide findings and caveats: Spike-specific TCR breadth and depth went up after people got two AZD1222 doses. The donor group comprised mostly white British people and more females; the analysis possibly underestimated clonal diversity. The reported proportion of spike-specific TCRs targeting unmutated variant regions was nearly half.

Second doses were pooled across both intervals (about 4 or about 12 weeks). Assay: immunoSEQ multiplex PCR; the TCRdb copy retains only in-frame clones and omits some. The data show 150,000 to 200,000 clones, with around nine tenths seen just once and about 24% held by the top ten. In the case of this clone: Its antigen is unidentified.

This specimen consisted of peripheral blood, obtained 28 days after the second AZD1222 dose. This TCR derives from an adult who received the AZD1222 COVID-19 vaccine.

The CDR3 is CASSRDMVVPLHF. The CDR3, as DNA: TGTGCCAGCAGTCGGGACATGGTAGTGCCCCTCCACTTT. The chain recombines TRBV6-2 or TRBV6-3 with TRBJ1-6, with D perhaps matching TRBD1 (6 bases). Trimming shortened V by 5 bases and J by 13 bases, and 15 bases separated the two germline ends. The CDR3 is made up of 13 amino acids. Germline CDR1 and CDR2: MNHEY and SVGEGT.